This T cell receptor (beta chain) was sequenced during a study of CD8 T cells in ankylosing spondylitis. Notes on the study in general: As reported, disease-linked clones showed significant enrichment in matched ankylosing spondylitis synovial fluid. Past research had described some motif variants in reactive arthritis synovial fluid and blood. Within ankylosing spondylitis blood, a TCR beta motif made up of several highly homologous variants appeared to be characteristic.

It was by quantitative 5'-RACE with molecular barcodes that TCR beta libraries were made. TCRdb analysed the 5' RACE reads with MiXCR anew, one entry per CDR3 protein. Altogether around 770,000 distinct CDR3 sequences are present, 10% to 15% being singletons, with the ten largest covering approximately 0.46%. Germline lookup yields CDR1 KGHSH and CDR2 LQKENI. The CDR3 loop spans 16 amino acids. J lost 2 bases, V lost 6 bases, and 10 bases had no gene match. Of note for this clonotype: The antigen is undetermined.

This TCR came from a male donor with ankylosing spondylitis. Source material: blood, either unsorted or a sorted T cell fraction (not recorded which). This rearrangement joins TRBV18 to TRBJ2-7, with 10 bases that match TRBD1. The CDR3: CASSPTLDRGPYEQYF. As DNA, the CDR3 is TGTGCCAGCTCCCCGACCCTTGACAGGGGGCCCTACGAGCAGTACTTC.